This TCR beta chain was sequenced for a study of blood T cell repertoires in COVID-19 (dated by TCRdb to about 2020). In terms of the full investigation: Samples from collaborators originated in the United States, Italy and Spain and spanned both the acute and convalescent phases of COVID-19. The material from the prospective study consisted of cDNA or gDNA derived from T cells, B-cell-depleted T cells, or PBMCs. Deeply sampled blood TCRbeta repertoires from subjects exposed to, actively infected with, or recovered from COVID-19 were included in the dataset. The repertoires were released in a freely available public database intended as a resource for research on the immune response to SARS-CoV-2. Samples came from the ongoing ImmuneRACE study (first 160 participants) plus 1,254 subjects from 6 global collaborators. The sample metadata nearly always contained a de-identified subject ID, COVID-19 status, age in years and sex. Where available, HLA class I and class II types were obtained from metadata supplied by the sample provider rather than from assay-based typing. Overall results and qualifications from the work: The amount of clinical and demographic metadata varied by source and participant and was provided uncurated.

The immunoSEQ Assay, a bias-controlled multiplex PCR, was used to amplify TCRbeta CDR3 regions from genomic DNA. In the original analysis: The number of nucleated cells in each sample was estimated from the amplification of reference gene primers within the assay. To quantify the absolute abundance of each unique TCRbeta CDR3 rearrangement, sequence reads were collapsed and filtered. For each sample, productive Simpson clonality was calculated as the square root of Simpson's diversity index across productive rearrangements. The clones in this table, taken by TCRdb from immuneACCESS, are in-frame only. Not every clone is retained; where verified, under half of the shortfall comes from an unresolved V gene, and the cause of the rest is unknown. V and J calls plus clone size are reproduced from that table; the DNA served to infer D and trimming. This sample is represented by roughly 410,000 clones; about 89% of them were singletons. The top ten hold approximately 1.5% of the sample.

Remarks on this clone: Its recognized antigen is unknown. Base qualities are not provided; no much larger clone lies one nucleotide away.

The CDR3 has 15 amino acids, counting the end cysteine and phenylalanine. Only the CDR3 portion is preserved as DNA: 45 bases, with reading frame beginning at the first base. CDR1 and CDR2 are read off the germline V gene as SGHRS and YFSETQ. V sheds 5 bases and J sheds 2 bases, leaving 17 bases between their ends. One collaborating source in Seattle enrolled patients while the patients were actively infected and followed the patients over time throughout the course of disease. Each collaborating institution followed its own protocols to collect whole blood in K2EDTA tubes. For TCRbeta analysis, collaborators shipped samples as frozen whole blood, isolated PBMCs, or DNA extracted from either of those sample types.

Here the chain combines TRBV5-1 and TRBJ2-7; TRBD1 is possibly the D segment (6 matching bases). The source material was peripheral blood. This sequence originates from a middle-aged woman with COVID-19, enrolled during active disease. The CDR3 sequence is CASSSQVTGPYEQYF. The DNA is TGCGCCAGCAGTTCCCAAGTCACAGGGCCCTACGAGCAGTACTTC.